The 5 T cell receptor beta chains below all came from one sample that was sequenced in a study of vaccination and CD4 T cells after COVID-19. CD4+ T cells that had been cultured provided DNA sequenced with the Oncomine TCR Beta short-read assay. TCRdb redid the calling of the PCR reads with MiXCR, one entry per CDR3 protein. The top ten hold more than 40% of the sample, which has thousands of distinct CDR3 sequences, approximately 73% seen once. No cognate antigen is known for these TCRs. The treatment here: roughly 10-day PBMC culture with coronavirus spike peptide pools or control peptides (ViraFEST assay). The specimen was CD4+ T cells from blood, cultured in vitro. The receptors stem from a human donor who had recovered from COVID-19.

The chain carries TRBV20-1 and TRBJ2-3; 10 bases line up with TRBD2. Germline values: CDR1 DFQATT, CDR2 SNEGSKA (reference sequence). This CDR3 region has 15 residues. Trimming took 0 bases from V and 14 from J; bases not matched to a gene: 14. The DNA for the CDR3 is TGCAGTGCTAGAGATCTAGCGGGGGACCAAGGTCGTCCGTATTTT. Translation gives CSARDLAGDQGRPYF.

This clonotype was detected only a few times. The rearrangement uses TRBV7-9 and TRBJ1-1; the D gene is possibly TRBD1 (5 bases). Germline CDR1 SEHNR, CDR2 FQNEAQ (reference sequence). V was clipped by 0 bases and J by 3 bases, with 14 bases between them. This CDR3 comprises 16 residues. The CDR3 spells CASSLALGREDTEAFF. The DNA for the CDR3 is TGTGCCAGCAGCTTAGCGTTGGGCAGGGAGGACACTGAAGCTTTCTTT.

Comments on this clonotype: A much larger clone lies a single base off, so this may be a read error. This CDR3 fails to terminate in the conserved phenylalanine or tryptophan, so it likely reflects a read error. This chain joins TRBV11-3 and TRBJ1-6; 7 nucleotides agree with TRBD1. V was pared by 4 bases and J by 5 bases, with 14 bases of the junction left unmatched. Germline V CDR1 and CDR2: SGHNT, YENEEA. CDR3 length equals 18 residues. The CDR3 region is CASSSQGVWGQHNSPLHS. CDR3 DNA sequence: TGTGCCAGCAGCTCACAGGGAGTTTGGGGACAGCATAATTCACCCCTCCACTCT.

The V gene is TRBV20-1, the J gene TRBJ2-7, with 10 bases lining up with TRBD1. Germline V lookup: CDR1 DFQATT, CDR2 SNEGSKA (reference sequence). V lost 5 bases and J lost 6; bases outside the gene matches: 13. The CDR3 loop spans 15 amino acids. The CDR3 nucleotides read TGCAGTGCTCCTAGGGGGGGGACAGGGGAGCTCGAGCAGTACTTC. Its translation is CSAPRGGTGELEQYF.

This clonotype came up a few times. The rearrangement joins TRBV7-2 to TRBJ1-2; maybe TRBD1 (6 bases). The CDR3 spans 14 residues. Germline V lookup: CDR1 SGHTA, CDR2 FQGNSA. V dropped 5 bases and J dropped 8 bases, with 18 bases sitting between them. CDR3 nucleotides: TGTGCCAGCAGCCGTACCTACAGGGAAACGGGCTACACCTTC. Protein: CASSRTYRETGYTF.